The entry below describes one T cell receptor (beta chain). Its antigen is unknown. Researchers ran the PCR with 60 Vbeta and 13 Jbeta primers. The table came from immunoSEQ multiplex PCR; TCRdb's copy has only in-frame clones and leaves some out. The table for this sample gives around 100,000 clones. This entry is derived from a study of cytomegalovirus exposure and HLA in healthy donors. Notes on the study in general: In an earlier analysis, about 87% or about 30%: the productive usage of most TCR beta V segments.

Germline-derived CDR1 and CDR2 are GTSNPN and SVGIG (reference sequence). The CDR3 is 11 amino acids. V lost 1 base to trimming and J lost 8 bases, with 8 bases between them. The V and J genes are TRBV30 and TRBJ1-1; D gene unclear. The sequenced material came from PBMCs. The TCR originated in a man aged 30-40 years in good health and CMV-seronegative. The CDR3 DNA reads TGTGCCTGGAGTGAAAGAGGGGAAGCTTTCTTT. Its translation: CAWSERGEAFF.